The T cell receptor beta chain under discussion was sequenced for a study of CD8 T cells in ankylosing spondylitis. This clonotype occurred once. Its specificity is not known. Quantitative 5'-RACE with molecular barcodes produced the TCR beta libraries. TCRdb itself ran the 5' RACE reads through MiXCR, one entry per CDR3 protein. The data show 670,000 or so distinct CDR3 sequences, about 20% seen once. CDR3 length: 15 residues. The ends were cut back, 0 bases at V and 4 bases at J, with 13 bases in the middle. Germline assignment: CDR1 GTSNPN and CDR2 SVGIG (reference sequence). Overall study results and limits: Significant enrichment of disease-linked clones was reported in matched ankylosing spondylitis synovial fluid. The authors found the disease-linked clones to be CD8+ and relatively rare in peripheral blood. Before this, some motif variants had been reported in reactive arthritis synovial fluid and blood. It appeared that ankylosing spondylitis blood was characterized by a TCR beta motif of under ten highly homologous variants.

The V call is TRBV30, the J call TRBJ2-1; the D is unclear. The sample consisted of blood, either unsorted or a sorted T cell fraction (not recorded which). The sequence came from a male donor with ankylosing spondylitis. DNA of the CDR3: TGTGCCTGGAGTGTAGGGCACGGCCCGTACAATGAGCAGTTCTTC. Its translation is CAWSVGHGPYNEQFF.